This T cell receptor beta chain is from a study of T cells in localized non-small cell lung cancer. Study results and caveats: Uninvolved adjacent lung, not tumor, had the highest T cell clonality. Investigators sequenced only a single tumor region, leaving heterogeneity possible. Elevated blood T cell density was associated with longer overall survival. For the top 100 tumor clones, a median around 61 also appeared in adjacent lung.

Profiling relied on immunoSEQ multiplex PCR, and the TCRdb table lists in-frame clones only, not all of them. The sample gives some 85,000 clones, less than 85% of which show up once; 19% is in the top ten. Germline loops: CDR1 WSHSY, CDR2 SAAADI. The ends lost 3 bases at V and 5 bases at J; junction bases unmatched: 4. CDR3 length equals 14 residues. Notes on this clone: Its antigen is currently unknown.

This sequence joins TRBV10-2 and TRBJ2-7, with TRBD2 matching over 10 bases. This specimen consisted of PBMCs, obtained before any cancer treatment. This sequence originates from a man aged 35 to 69 with stage II squamous cell lung carcinoma. The CDR3, as DNA: TGCGCCAGCAGTGACCTAGCGGGAGCTGACGAGCAGTACTTC. Protein: CASSDLAGADEQYF.